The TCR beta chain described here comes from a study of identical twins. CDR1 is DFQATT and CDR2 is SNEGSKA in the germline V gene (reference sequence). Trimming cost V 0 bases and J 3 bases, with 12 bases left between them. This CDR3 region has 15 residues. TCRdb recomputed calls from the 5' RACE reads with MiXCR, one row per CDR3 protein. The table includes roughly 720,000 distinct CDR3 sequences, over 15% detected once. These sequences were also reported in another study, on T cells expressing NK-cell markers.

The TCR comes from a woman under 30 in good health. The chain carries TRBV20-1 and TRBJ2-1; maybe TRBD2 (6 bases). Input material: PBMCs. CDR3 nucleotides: TGCAGTGCTAGAGATCGGGGGACTTACTACAATGAGCAGTTCTTC. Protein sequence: CSARDRGTYYNEQFF.